These 24 T cell receptor beta chains were all obtained from the same sample, sequenced in a study of cytomegalovirus exposure and HLA in healthy donors. Primers included in the PCR were 60 Vbeta and 13 Jbeta primers. Repertoires were generated with immunoSEQ multiplex PCR, while TCRdb's copy carries only in-frame clones and drops some. The sample shows 200,000 to 250,000 clones, under 90% of them seen only once. The sample was PBMCs. The receptors were sampled from a human donor in good health.

This chain joins TRBV21-1 and TRBJ1-4; the D call of TRBD1 is as the table states it, not checked on the DNA. TRBV21-1 is a pseudogene locus. The CDR3 totals 15 residues. For the CDR3, the DNA is TGTGCCAGCACCCGTCCCAGGAACAGGCTCGTAGGACTGTTTTTT. Protein sequence: CASTRPRNRLVGLFF.

The chain employs TRBV11-2 and TRBJ1-2, with TRBD1 as a possible D gene (6 bases). V was trimmed by 5 bases and J by 2 bases, leaving 12 bases between them. Germline CDR1 is SGHAT and CDR2 is FQNNGV. This CDR3 spans 14 amino acids. The CDR3 bases are TGTGCCAGCAGCGCCGGGACACCCAACTATGGCTACACCTTC. Translated: CASSAGTPNYGYTF.

The CDR3 reads CASSSVEYEQYF. In nucleotides, the CDR3 is TGTGCCAGCAGTTCGGTCGAATACGAGCAGTACTTC. This chain uses TRBV28 with TRBJ2-7; D gene ambiguous. Germline V gene lookup returns CDR1 MDHEN and CDR2 SYDVKM. The V end lost 4 bases, the J end lost 4 bases, and 8 bases lay between the germline ends. The CDR3 has 12 residues.

The chain uses TRBV7-6 and TRBJ2-2; 16 nucleotides align to TRBD2. The J segment lost 5 bases and the V segment lost 4 bases, leaving 7 bases of the junction unmatched. CDR3 length: 18 residues. Germline-derived CDR1 and CDR2 are SGHVS and FNYEAQ. Here the CDR3 reads CASSSRGTSGRGTGELFF. Here the CDR3 DNA reads TGTGCCAGCAGCTCCCGAGGGACTAGCGGGAGGGGAACCGGGGAGCTGTTTTTT.

V usage is TRBV19 and J usage is TRBJ2-3, with 7 positions matching TRBD1. The V and J ends lost 5 bases and 0 bases, in that order; junction bases with no gene match: 5. The length of the CDR3 is 15 residues. The germline V gene has CDR1 LNHDA and CDR2 SQIVND (reference sequence). The CDR3 DNA is TGTGCCAGTAGTGGGGAGACAGGGAGCACAGATACGCAGTATTTT. Translating gives CASSGETGSTDTQYF.

This chain links TRBV5-1 with TRBJ2-2; 10 positions agree with TRBD2. CDR1 and CDR2 (germline): SGHRS, YFSETQ. The CDR3 runs 16 residues. Trimming removed 0 bases from V and 5 bases from J; junction bases left unmatched: 4. The CDR3 sequence: CASSLGLAGVTGELFF. Here the CDR3 DNA reads TGCGCCAGCAGCTTGGGGCTAGCGGGGGTAACCGGGGAGCTGTTTTTT.

The rearrangement links TRBV30 to TRBJ1-1; D is possibly TRBD1 (5 bases). Germline V gives CDR1 GTSNPN, CDR2 SVGIG (reference sequence). CDR3 length equals 13 residues. V dropped 4 bases and J dropped 1 base, with 10 bases sitting between them. The CDR3 spells CAWNYRRNTEAFF. In DNA form, the CDR3 reads TGTGCCTGGAACTACAGGAGGAACACTGAAGCTTTCTTT.

This rearrangement joins TRBV19 to TRBJ1-5; D is ambiguous. Trimming stripped 3 bases from V and 2 bases from J, with 11 bases between. CDR1 LNHDA and CDR2 SQIVND come from the germline V gene (reference sequence). The CDR3 extends over 15 amino acids. The CDR3: CASSIVPSGNQPQHF. The CDR3 DNA sequence: TGTGCCAGTAGTATTGTGCCGTCGGGCAATCAGCCCCAGCATTTT.

The gene calls are TRBV4-1 and TRBJ2-7; weak D call: TRBD1 (8 bases). The CDR3 totals 16 residues. V lost 6 bases and J lost 4, with 22 bases in between. CDR1 is MGHRA, CDR2 YSYEKL, per germline. DNA for the CDR3: TGCGCCAGCAGTTTCTCAGCGACAGGGGAGGGTTACGAGCAGTACTTC. This translates into CASSFSATGEGYEQYF.

A few counts support this clone. The V call is TRBV7-6, the J call TRBJ2-3; D might be TRBD1 (5 bases). The V gene lost 1 base and the J gene lost 0 bases, with 8 bases spanning the gap. The CDR3 has 15 amino acids. Germline assignment: CDR1 SGHVS and CDR2 FNYEAQ. The CDR3, as DNA: TGTGCCAGCAGCTTAGTGGCAGGGAGCACAGATACGCAGTATTTT. Its translation: CASSLVAGSTDTQYF.

This clone has just a few counts. The V gene is TRBV5-1, the J gene TRBJ1-3; D not resolved. The CDR3 runs 13 residues. Germline V CDR1 and CDR2: SGHRS, YFSETQ. With 4 bases removed from V and 0 bases from J, the gap between germline ends came to 5 bases. Written as DNA, the CDR3 is TGCGCCAGCAGCCTGAGCTCTGGAAACACCATATATTTT. Protein sequence: CASSLSSGNTIYF. Combining the CDR3 with reference TRBV5-1 and TRBJ1-3 gives the whole variable domain KAGVTQTPRYLIKTRGQQVTLSCSPISGHRSVSWYQQTPGQGLQFLFEYFSETQRNKGNFPGRFSGRQFSNSRSEMNVSTLELGDSALYLCASSLSSGNTIYFGEGSWLTVV.

The rearrangement links TRBV2 to TRBJ2-7; perhaps TRBD2 as D (5 bases). This CDR3 is 13 amino acids long. The germline V gene has CDR1 SNHLY and CDR2 FYNNEI. V was clipped by 5 bases and J by 1 base, with 9 bases between them. CDR3 nucleotides: TGTGCCAGCAGTTTCGAGGGATCCTACGAGCAGTACTTC. It translates to CASSFEGSYEQYF.

The J gene is TRBJ2-7, the V gene TRBV19; possibly TRBD1 for D (5 bases). The CDR3 consists of 13 residues. Trimming shortened V by 4 bases and J by 1 base, and 8 bases separated the two germline ends. Germline CDR1 reads LNHDA; CDR2 reads SQIVND (reference sequence). The CDR3 is CASSTPGSYEQYF. The CDR3 nucleotides read TGTGCCAGTAGTACCCCAGGGTCCTACGAGCAGTACTTC.

V is TRBV5-4 and J is TRBJ2-3, with 7 bases lining up with TRBD2. The CDR3 runs to 17 residues. Germline trimming cut 0 bases from V and 5 bases from J; bases unmatched to any gene: 12. Germline V lookup: CDR1 SGHNT, CDR2 YYREEE (reference sequence). The CDR3 DNA reads as TGTGCCAGCAGCTTGGGTCGATGGGCTGGGGGGGAAGATACGCAGTATTTT. This encodes CASSLGRWAGGEDTQYF.

This chain links TRBV7-2 with TRBJ2-7, with TRBD2 matching 7 bases. Trimming at V came to 5 bases and at J to 1 base, leaving 8 bases not matched to a gene. The CDR3 has 15 amino acids. From germline, CDR1 is SGHTA and CDR2 FQGNSA. The CDR3 DNA sequence: TGTGCCAGCAGCATACAAGCGGGACCATCCTACGAGCAGTACTTC. It codes for CASSIQAGPSYEQYF.

The chain employs TRBV6-5 and TRBJ2-7; 10 bases agree with TRBD1. V gave up 4 bases and J gave up 4 bases; unmatched junction bases: 7. The CDR3 totals 15 residues. Germline V lookup: CDR1 MNHEY, CDR2 SVGAGI. CDR3: CASSSTGGGGYEQYF. CDR3 nucleotides: TGTGCCAGCAGTTCGACAGGGGGCGGAGGTTACGAGCAGTACTTC.

This chain connects TRBV5-3 to TRBJ2-5; 9 nucleotides match TRBD1. TRBV5-3 carries the ORF label, with uncertain function. The junction had 35 bases not matched to a gene; V was cut back by 3 bases and J by 5 bases. This CDR3 spans 24 amino acids. As DNA, the CDR3 is TGTGCCAGAAGCTGCCCCTTAAGAGACAAAGGACAGGGGAATTCCCCCATTCCAGGCGAGACCCAGTACTTC. This codes for CARSCPLRDKGQGNSPIPGETQYF.

CDR3 loop: CASSNGQFSNQPQHF. CDR3 bases: TGTGCCAGCAGCAACGGACAGTTTAGCAATCAGCCCCAGCATTTT. V usage is TRBV6-5 and J usage is TRBJ1-5; D is possibly TRBD1 (6 bases). The CDR3 is made up of 15 amino acids. Trimming pared 6 bases from V and 0 bases from J, leaving 12 bases between. Germline V gives CDR1 MNHEY, CDR2 SVGAGI.

This sequence joins TRBV2 and TRBJ2-7; D gene unclear. Germline V CDR1 and CDR2: SNHLY, FYNNEI. The germline V and J ends were trimmed by 6 bases and 0 bases, with 15 bases remaining between them. The CDR3 is made up of 15 amino acids. In DNA form, the CDR3 reads TGTGCCAGCAGGAGAATGAATATAGCCTCCTACGAGCAGTACTTC. It codes for CASRRMNIASYEQYF.

The rearrangement uses TRBV6-1 and TRBJ1-5, with 10 bases matching TRBD1. The CDR3 extends over 14 amino acids. In germline, CDR1 is MNHNS, CDR2 SASEGT. J gave up 4 bases and V 4 bases, and 1 base lay outside the gene matches. The CDR3 DNA reads TGTGCCAGCAGTGGGACAGGGGGAAATCAGCCCCAGCATTTT. This codes for CASSGTGGNQPQHF.

The chain recombines TRBV5-6 with TRBJ2-7, with D tentatively TRBD2 (7 bases). In germline, CDR1 is SGHDT, CDR2 YYEEEE. V gave up 3 bases and J gave up 2 bases, with 12 bases separating them. The CDR3 contains 14 residues. The CDR3 spells CASSSYGGPYEQYF. The CDR3 nucleotides read TGTGCCAGCAGCTCGTACGGGGGGCCCTACGAGCAGTACTTC.

The J gene is TRBJ2-7, the V gene TRBV19; tentatively, D is TRBD1 (6 bases). From germline, CDR1 is LNHDA and CDR2 SQIVND (reference sequence). Trimming stripped 5 bases from V and 5 bases from J, with 19 bases between. CDR3 length: 15 residues. CDR3 nucleotide sequence: TGTGCCAGTAGTCACCCCCAGGGGCCCTCGAACGAGCAGTACTTC. Residues: CASSHPQGPSNEQYF.

CDR3: CASSPKGGTPQYF. CDR3 DNA sequence: TGCGCCAGCAGCCCCAAGGGGGGGACTCCGCAGTATTTT. This sequence joins TRBV4-1 and TRBJ2-3, with D possibly matching TRBD2 (7 bases). The CDR3 runs 13 residues. The germline CDR1 and CDR2 sequences are MGHRA and YSYEKL. V lost 4 bases, J lost 10 bases, and 15 bases lay in between.

This sequence joins TRBV18 and TRBJ1-3; no reliable D call. The CDR3 extends over 15 amino acids. V gave up 5 bases and J gave up 0 bases, with 11 bases separating them. CDR1 KGHSH and CDR2 LQKENI come from the germline V gene. This CDR3 reads CASSSGLLSGNTIYF. The DNA for the CDR3 is TGTGCCAGCTCATCAGGACTGCTCTCTGGAAACACCATATATTTT.